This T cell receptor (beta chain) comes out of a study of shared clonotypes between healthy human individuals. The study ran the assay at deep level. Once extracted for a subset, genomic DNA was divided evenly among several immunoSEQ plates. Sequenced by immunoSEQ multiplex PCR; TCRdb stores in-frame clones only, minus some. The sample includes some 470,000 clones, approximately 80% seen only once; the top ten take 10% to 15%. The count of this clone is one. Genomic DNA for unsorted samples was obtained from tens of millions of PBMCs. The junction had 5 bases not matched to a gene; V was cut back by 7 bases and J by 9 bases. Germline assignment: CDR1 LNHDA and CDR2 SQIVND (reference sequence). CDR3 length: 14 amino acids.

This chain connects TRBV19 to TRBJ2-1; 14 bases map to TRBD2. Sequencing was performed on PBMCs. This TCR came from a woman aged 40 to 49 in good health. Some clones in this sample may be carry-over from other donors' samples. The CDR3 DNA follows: TGTGCCAGTAAGGGGACTAGCGGGAGAGGTGAGCAGTTCTTC. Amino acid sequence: CASKGTSGRGEQFF.